This T cell receptor (beta chain) was found in a study of breast tumors, draining lymph nodes, adjacent tissues. The germline V and J ends were trimmed by 2 bases and 10 bases, with 17 bases remaining between them. The CDR3 sequence is 13 residues long. Germline V gene data show CDR1 as DFQATT and CDR2 as SNEGSKA (reference sequence). Samples came from axillary lymph nodes draining the breast cancer. General study findings and limits: Findings are consistent with lymph node origin and intratumoral expansion of most tumor T cells. Tumor and nontumor repertoires were significantly more similar in luminal-like than in basal-like breast cancer. That most tumor T cells come from lymph nodes remained unproven.

TCRdb analysed the multiplex PCR reads with MiXCR anew, one entry per CDR3 protein. The sample yields approximately 150,000 distinct CDR3 sequences, 30% to 40% seen once. For this clonotype: No antigen is known for it. With a much larger clone just one base away, this may be a read error.

The chain couples TRBV20-1 to TRBJ1-2, with a tentative D call TRBD1 (6 bases). Sequenced input: axillary lymph node tissue. This clonotype originated in a female donor with breast cancer. Some clones in this sample may be carry-over from other donors' samples. The CDR3 sequence: CSARSDQGGAYTF. Written as DNA, the CDR3 is TGCAGTGCTAGATCAGATCAAGGGGGTGCCTACACCTTC.